A selection of T cell receptor beta chains follows, all from one sample in a study of response to subunit inactivated influenza vaccine. TCRdb re-derived calls from the RT-PCR reads in MiXCR, one entry per CDR3 protein. The profile shows more than 550,000 distinct CDR3 sequences, 10% to 15% of them singletons. This specimen consisted of PBMCs from blood, obtained on the day of vaccination. These receptors all stem from a man in his forties or fifties who received an inactivated influenza vaccine. Both conserved end residues are part of each CDR3. D genes are given only for firm matches. Clone size is stated in some rows and not others, as once, few, many or a class when expanded.

d_gene	v_gene	len	j_gene	abundance	CDR3nt	CDR3aa
.	TRBV7-2	17	TRBJ2-1	.	TGTGCCAGCAGCCTACTCAAACTCGGGCACGGGTACAATGAGCAGTTCTTC	CASSLLKLGHGYNEQFF
TRBD1	TRBV4-1	15	TRBJ2-5	few	TGCGCCAGCAGCCAAGTAGGGACAGGGAAAGAGACCCAGTACTTC	CASSQVGTGKETQYF
TRBD1	TRBV20-1	17	TRBJ2-7	few	TGCAGTGCTAGAGATAAAAAGGGGGACAGGGTCGACTACGAGCAGTACTTC	CSARDKKGDRVDYEQYF
.	TRBV6-1	12	TRBJ1-1	few	TGTGCCAGCAGACAGTCCAACACTGAAGCTTTCTTT	CASRQSNTEAFF
TRBD2	TRBV29-1	15	TRBJ2-7	few	TGCAGCGTTGAGTACTTGGGCGGGAGCTCCTACGAGCAGTACTTC	CSVEYLGGSSYEQYF
.	TRBV20-1	13	TRBJ2-3	few	TGCAGTGCTAGAGATAACTACGCAGATACGCAGTATTTT	CSARDNYADTQYF
.	TRBV20-1	14	TRBJ2-5	.	TGCAGTGCTAGAGTTGCCAGGGCCCAAGAGACCCAGTACTTC	CSARVARAQETQYF
.	TRBV7-2	13	TRBJ2-4	few	TGTGCCAGCAGCGGACGTGGGGAAAACATTCAGTACTTC	CASSGRGENIQYF
.	TRBV7-9	14	TRBJ2-1	few	TGTGCCAGCAGCTTAGGAGGAGTTTTGAATGAGCAGTTCTTC	CASSLGGVLNEQFF
TRBD2	TRBV27	15	TRBJ2-7	.	TGTGCCAGCAGTCCGAGCCTTAGCGGGAGTTACGAGCAGTACTTC	CASSPSLSGSYEQYF
.	TRBV4-3	15	TRBJ2-2	.	TGCGCCAGCAGCCAGGCGGGCAGGGAGTCCGGGGAGCTGTTTTTT	CASSQAGRESGELFF
.	TRBV12-3/TRBV12-4	11	TRBJ2-7	few	TGTGCCAGCAGTGCCAGCCACGAGCAGTACTTC	CASSASHEQYF
.	TRBV6-2/TRBV6-3	14	TRBJ1-5	.	TGTGCCAGCAGTTACGGGGCAGGGAGGCAGCCCCAGCATTTT	CASSYGAGRQPQHF
.	TRBV12-3/TRBV12-4	11	TRBJ1-1	many	TGTGCCAGCAGTTTGGGTACTGAAGCTTTCTTT	CASSLGTEAFF
TRBD2	TRBV5-1	16	TRBJ2-7	.	TGCGCCAGCAGTCCCAGGATACTAGCGGGGGTCTACGAGCAGTACTTC	CASSPRILAGVYEQYF
.	TRBV5-1	17	TRBJ2-2	few	TGCGCCAGCAGCTCCCCCAGGTATAGGGATAACACCGGGGAGCTGTTTTTT	CASSSPRYRDNTGELFF
.	TRBV7-9	16	TRBJ2-1	.	TGTGCCAGCAGTAGGATCGGGAGTGGGTCCTACAATGAGCAGTTCTTC	CASSRIGSGSYNEQFF
.	TRBV12-3/TRBV12-4	14	TRBJ2-3	few	TGTGCCAGCCTACGAGGGGGGCCCACAGATACGCAGTATTTT	CASLRGGPTDTQYF
.	TRBV4-2	15	TRBJ1-1	many	TGTGCCAGCAGCCAAGAGGGACCCTTAGGCACTGAAGCTTTCTTT	CASSQEGPLGTEAFF
.	TRBV20-1	12	TRBJ2-1	many	TGCAGTGCAGAGGGACTTCCCAATGAGCAGTTCTTC	CSAEGLPNEQFF
TRBD2	TRBV7-2	13	TRBJ2-7	few	TGTGCCAGCAGCAATAGCGGGAGTGTTGAGCAGTACTTC	CASSNSGSVEQYF
.	TRBV12-3/TRBV12-4	13	TRBJ2-2	many	TGCGCCAGCAGCTTCCAGGGGACCGGGGAGCTGTTTTTT	CASSFQGTGELFF
.	TRBV20-1	12	TRBJ2-7	.	TGCAGTGCTGGCGAAATATTCTACGAGCAGTACTTC	CSAGEIFYEQYF
.	TRBV20-1	14	TRBJ2-1	.	TGCAGTGCTAGTAGGGGGGTACCCTACAATGAGCAGTTCTTC	CSASRGVPYNEQFF
.	TRBV5-5	15	TRBJ2-5	.	TGTGCCAGCACCTCAATGACAGAAATCCCCTGGGCCCAGTACTTC	CASTSMTEIPWAQYF
TRBD2	TRBV24-1	16	TRBJ2-3	few	TGTGCCACCAGTGACAAGGGACTAGCTCGTACAGATACGCAGTATTTT	CATSDKGLARTDTQYF
.	TRBV3-1	15	TRBJ2-5	few	TGTGCCAGCAGCAAAATCCGGGACTCCATCGGGACCCAGTACTTC	CASSKIRDSIGTQYF
.	TRBV15	12	TRBJ2-3	.	TGTGCCACCAGCAGAGTAGGGGGTACGCAGTATTTT	CATSRVGGTQYF
.	TRBV7-6	14	TRBJ2-7	.	TGTGCCAGCAGCCCTTTGGGCCGCTCCTACGAGCAGTACTTC	CASSPLGRSYEQYF
.	TRBV4-3	15	TRBJ1-2	.	TGCGCCAGCAGCCAAGAACTAGGGGGATCATCTGGCTACACCTTC	CASSQELGGSSGYTF
.	TRBV11-2	14	TRBJ2-3	many	TGTGCCAGCAGCTTAGGACGGTTCACAGATACGCAGTATTTT	CASSLGRFTDTQYF
TRBD1	TRBV6-2/TRBV6-3	14	TRBJ2-7	few	TGTGCCAGCAGGCGACAGGGGGTGGACTACGAGCAGTACTTC	CASRRQGVDYEQYF
TRBD1	TRBV5-1	16	TRBJ2-7	many	TGCGCCAGCAGCTTGGGGGACAGGGTGGGCTCCTACGAGCAGTACTTC	CASSLGDRVGSYEQYF
TRBD1	TRBV24-1	19	TRBJ2-3	.	TGTGCCACCAGTGACTCCGGGACAGGTATTGAGAAAGCCACAGATACGCAGTATTTT	CATSDSGTGIEKATDTQYF
TRBD2	TRBV4-1	17	TRBJ2-1	few	TGCGCCAGCAGCCAGCTCCCCGGGACTAGCGGATACAATGAGCAGTTCTTC	CASSQLPGTSGYNEQFF
TRBD1	TRBV5-1	16	TRBJ2-3	.	TGCGCCAGCAGCTTGGCAGGGACAGTTAGCACAGATACGCAGTATTTT	CASSLAGTVSTDTQYF
.	TRBV7-8	15	TRBJ2-7	few	TGTGCCAGCAGCTCGTCGGACAGCCCGGACTACGAGCAGTACTTC	CASSSSDSPDYEQYF
.	TRBV28	20	TRBJ2-3	.	TGTGCCAGCAGTCTGGCCCTAACGGGCCTTTCGGACACTAGCACAGATACGCAGTATTTT	CASSLALTGLSDTSTDTQYF
TRBD2	TRBV3-1	15	TRBJ2-5	few	TGTGCCAGCAGCCAAGGACTAGCGGCACCCGGGACCCAGTACTTC	CASSQGLAAPGTQYF
TRBD1	TRBV14	18	TRBJ2-4	once	TGTGCCAGCAGCCAAGGCAAGGGACAGAGTATAGCCAAAAACATTCAGTACTTC	CASSQGKGQSIAKNIQYF
.	TRBV12-3/TRBV12-4	13	TRBJ1-2	few	TGTGCCAGCAGCACCCGACGGGGCTATGGCTACACCTTC	CASSTRRGYGYTF
TRBD1	TRBV5-1	14	TRBJ2-2	few	TGCGCCATCAAGGACAGGGCGAACACCGGGGAGCTGTTTTTT	CAIKDRANTGELFF
.	TRBV12-3/TRBV12-4	14	TRBJ1-2	few	TGTGCCAGCAGTCCCCCATACCCCGTCGGGGGCTACACCTTC	CASSPPYPVGGYTF
.	TRBV12-3/TRBV12-4	14	TRBJ2-2	many	TGTGCCAGCAGCCCCGATGTGGCGGCCGGGGAGCTGTTTTTT	CASSPDVAAGELFF
.	TRBV7-6	13	TRBJ2-7	.	TGTGCCAGCAGCCCATATCAAACCTACGAGCAGTACTTC	CASSPYQTYEQYF
.	TRBV12-3/TRBV12-4	13	TRBJ2-1	many	TGTGCCAGCAGTTTAGGCAGTTACAATGAGCAGTTCTTC	CASSLGSYNEQFF
.	TRBV6-5	14	TRBJ2-7	few	TGTGCCAGCAGTTACTCCGACAGACCTGGCGAGCAGTACTTC	CASSYSDRPGEQYF
TRBD1	TRBV12-3/TRBV12-4	15	TRBJ2-2	many	TGTGCCAGCAGTCGAACAGGGGGCTGGATCGAGGAGCTGTTTTTT	CASSRTGGWIEELFF
TRBD1	TRBV12-3/TRBV12-4	15	TRBJ2-7	few	TGTGCCAGCAGTGCCAGGACAGGGGGGAGGAGTGAGCAGTACTTC	CASSARTGGRSEQYF